These 8 T cell receptor beta chains were sequenced from one sample in a study of blood T cells in healthy people across ages. A J-beta primer mix and a sample-barcoded 5' primer were used in a second PCR of roughly 7 to 12 cycles. TCRdb fed the 5' RACE reads into MiXCR, producing one record per CDR3 protein. This sample carries some 1,000,000 distinct CDR3 sequences, 20% to 25% of them seen once, and the ten largest clones take approximately 0.75%. A further study also used this sample, focusing on T cells of mothers and their children.

The sequenced material came from blood. These receptors came from a girl aged 2 to 10 in good health.

A few counts support this clonotype. J is TRBJ2-3 and V is TRBV29-1, with D tentatively TRBD2 (6 bases). This CDR3 is built from 15 residues. V shed 6 bases and J shed 1 base, with 17 bases lying between them. The germline V gene has CDR1 SQVTM and CDR2 ANQGSEA. Here the CDR3 reads CSVVRRGTGTDTQYF. CDR3 coding DNA: TGCAGCGTCGTCCGTCGGGGGACGGGCACAGATACGCAGTATTTT.

This chain connects TRBV20-1 to TRBJ2-4, with a tentative D call TRBD2 (6 bases). Trimming pared 5 bases from V and 6 bases from J, leaving 17 bases between. In germline, CDR1 is DFQATT, CDR2 SNEGSKA (reference sequence). CDR3 length: 14 amino acids. The CDR3 nucleotides read TGCAGTGCTGGATCGCTGGGACTCGGAAACATTCAGTACTTC. Amino acids: CSAGSLGLGNIQYF.

A few counts support this clonotype. The chain links TRBV11-2 to TRBJ1-1; TRBD1 matches at 7 bases. V shed 5 bases, J shed 1 base, and the junction held 13 bases outside the gene matches. The CDR3 extends over 17 amino acids. Germline CDR1 and CDR2: SGHAT and FQNNGV. The CDR3: CASSRWDTRDRNTEAFF. For the CDR3, the DNA is TGTGCCAGCAGCCGTTGGGATACTAGGGACAGGAACACTGAAGCTTTCTTT.

The chain combines TRBV20-1 with TRBJ2-2; 7 nucleotides align to TRBD2. Germline lookup yields CDR1 DFQATT and CDR2 SNEGSKA (reference sequence). J gave up 5 bases and V 3 bases, and 6 bases lay outside the gene matches. CDR3 length equals 14 residues. This chain's CDR3 is CSASPAGKTGELFF. In DNA, the CDR3 is TGCAGTGCTAGCCCAGCGGGAAAAACCGGGGAGCTGTTTTTT.

CDR3 coding DNA: TGTGCCAGCAGCGCTTTTGACTCGTCAGATACGCAGTATTTT. This encodes CASSAFDSSDTQYF. The chain couples TRBV9 to TRBJ2-3; D not resolved. V was cut by 3 bases and J by 4 bases, with 12 bases left in between. The CDR3 is 14 amino acids. From germline, CDR1 is SGDLS and CDR2 YYNGEE.

A few counts support this clonotype. This chain joins TRBV2 and TRBJ2-5; a possible D gene is TRBD2 (6 bases). The end of the DNA aligns better with TRBJ2-1, so the J call may be wrong. The CDR3 is made up of 16 amino acids. The germline V gene encodes CDR1 SNHLY and CDR2 FYNNEI. The CDR3 DNA reads as TGTGCCAGCAGTGAGCCGGACGGGGGAGTGTACAATGAGCAGTTCTTC. As protein: CASSEPDGGVYNEQFF.

CDR3 in amino acids: CASGLARASGGYNEQFF. DNA for the CDR3: TGTGCTAGTGGTTTGGCCCGTGCTAGCGGGGGCTACAATGAGCAGTTCTTC. V usage is TRBV12-5 and J usage is TRBJ2-5; 10 bases agree with TRBD2. The J call may be in error: the DNA end matches TRBJ2-1 better. Germline CDR1 and CDR2: LGHNT and FRNRAP. The CDR3 consists of 17 residues.

This clonotype has more than one count but fewer than ten. The chain has TRBV12-3 or TRBV12-4 and TRBJ1-2; D unresolved. The V end lost 6 bases, the J end lost 4 bases, and 12 bases lay between the germline ends. This CDR3 has 13 amino acids. The CDR3 DNA follows: TGTGCCAGCAGCTCCGAGGTTGGCTATGGCTACACCTTC. This codes for CASSSEVGYGYTF.